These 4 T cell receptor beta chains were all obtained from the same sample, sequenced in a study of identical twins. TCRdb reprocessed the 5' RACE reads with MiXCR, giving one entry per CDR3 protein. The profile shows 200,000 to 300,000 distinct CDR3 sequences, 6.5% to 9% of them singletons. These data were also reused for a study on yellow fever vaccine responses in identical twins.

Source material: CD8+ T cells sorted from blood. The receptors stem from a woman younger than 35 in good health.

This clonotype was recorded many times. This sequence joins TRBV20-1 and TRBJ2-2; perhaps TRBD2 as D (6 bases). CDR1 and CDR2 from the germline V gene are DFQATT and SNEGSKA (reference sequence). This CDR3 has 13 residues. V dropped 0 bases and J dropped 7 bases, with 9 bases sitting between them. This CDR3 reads CSARDLDYGELFF. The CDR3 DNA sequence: TGCAGTGCTAGAGATTTGGACTACGGGGAGCTGTTTTTT.

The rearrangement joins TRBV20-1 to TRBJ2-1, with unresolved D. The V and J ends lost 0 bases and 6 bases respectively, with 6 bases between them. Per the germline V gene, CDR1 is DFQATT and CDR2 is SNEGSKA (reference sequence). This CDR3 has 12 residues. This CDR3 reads CSARDWSNEQFF. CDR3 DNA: TGCAGTGCTAGAGATTGGAGCAATGAGCAGTTCTTC.

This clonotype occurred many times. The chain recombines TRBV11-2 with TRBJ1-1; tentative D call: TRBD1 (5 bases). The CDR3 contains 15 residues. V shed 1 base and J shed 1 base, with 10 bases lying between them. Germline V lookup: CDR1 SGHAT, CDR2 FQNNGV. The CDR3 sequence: CASSLGGTANTEAFF. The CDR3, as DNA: TGTGCCAGCAGCTTAGGGGGGACTGCGAACACTGAAGCTTTCTTT.

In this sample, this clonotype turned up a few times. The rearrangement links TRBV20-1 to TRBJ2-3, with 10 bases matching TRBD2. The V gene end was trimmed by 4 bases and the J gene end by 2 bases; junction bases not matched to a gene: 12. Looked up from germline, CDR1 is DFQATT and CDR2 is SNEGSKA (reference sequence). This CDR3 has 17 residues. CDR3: CSANGSGGQLHTDTQYF. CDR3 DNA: TGCAGTGCTAACGGTAGCGGGGGGCAGTTGCACACAGATACGCAGTATTTT.